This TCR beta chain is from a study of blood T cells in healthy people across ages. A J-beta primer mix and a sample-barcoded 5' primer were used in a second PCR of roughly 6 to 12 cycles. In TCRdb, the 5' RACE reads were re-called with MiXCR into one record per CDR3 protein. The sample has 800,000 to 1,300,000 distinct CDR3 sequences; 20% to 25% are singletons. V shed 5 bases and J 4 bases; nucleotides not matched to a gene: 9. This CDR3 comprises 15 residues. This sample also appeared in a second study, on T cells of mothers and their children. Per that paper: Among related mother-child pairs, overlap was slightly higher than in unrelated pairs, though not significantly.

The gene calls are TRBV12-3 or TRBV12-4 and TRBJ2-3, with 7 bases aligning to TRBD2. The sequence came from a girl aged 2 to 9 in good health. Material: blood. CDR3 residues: CASSHGFAGADTQYF. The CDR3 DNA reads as TGTGCCAGCAGTCATGGGTTCGCGGGAGCAGATACGCAGTATTTT.